Listed here are 21 T cell receptor beta chains from one sample, sequenced in a study of cytomegalovirus exposure and HLA in healthy donors. Sequencing used immunoSEQ multiplex PCR; TCRdb keeps in-frame clones, though not all of them. The profile shows about 250,000 clones, about 83% of them singletons. The sample comprised PBMCs. Receptors originate from a man younger than 35 in good health and CMV-seronegative.

CDR3 in DNA: TGTGCCAGCAGTTTCCAGGGTAGGGGGCAGCCCCAGCATTTT. Translated: CASSFQGRGQPQHF. V gene TRBV2 combines with J gene TRBJ1-5; tentative D call: TRBD1 (6 bases). The length of the CDR3 is 14 residues. Per the germline V gene, CDR1 is SNHLY and CDR2 is FYNNEI. Trimming took 5 bases from V and 7 from J, leaving 15 bases between them.

This chain uses TRBV9 with TRBJ2-1; TRBD2 aligns across 7 bases. The CDR3 sequence is 15 residues long. V shed 2 bases, J shed 10 bases, and the junction held 12 bases outside the gene matches. CDR1 and CDR2 (germline): SGDLS, YYNGEE. The CDR3 reads CASSVGGLGVQEQFF. The DNA for the CDR3 is TGTGCCAGCAGCGTGGGAGGGCTGGGCGTCCAGGAGCAGTTCTTC.

This chain uses TRBV5-6 with TRBJ1-4; TRBD1 agrees at 11 bases. Germline V gene data show CDR1 as SGHDT and CDR2 as YYEEEE. The CDR3 contains 14 residues. The V and J ends lost 5 bases and 7 bases, in that order; junction bases with no gene match: 4. CDR3 coding DNA: TGTGCCAGCAGATCCGGGACAGGGGGTGAAAAACTGTTTTTT. It translates to CASRSGTGGEKLFF.

This chain joins TRBV20-1 and TRBJ1-6; D unclear. V was clipped by 2 bases and J by 8 bases, with 4 bases between them. The CDR3 totals 11 residues. Germline V gene lookup returns CDR1 DFQATT and CDR2 SNEGSKA (reference sequence). The CDR3 DNA sequence: TGCAGTGCTAGACCCGATTCACCCCTCCACTTT. It translates to CSARPDSPLHF.

The chain employs TRBV30 and TRBJ2-3, with D perhaps TRBD1 (6 bases). The CDR3 is 18 amino acids. V lost 1 base and J lost 3, with 23 bases in between. CDR1 and CDR2 from the germline V gene are GTSNPN and SVGIG (reference sequence). CDR3 nucleotides: TGTGCCTGGAGTGACCCACGGTGGGGGATTCAGGGGACAGATACGCAGTATTTT. Amino acid sequence: CAWSDPRWGIQGTDTQYF.

The chain combines TRBV29-1 with TRBJ2-7; 8 nucleotides match TRBD1. Trimming cost V 6 bases and J 7 bases; bases outside gene matches: 8. This CDR3 spans 12 amino acids. Germline values: CDR1 SQVTM, CDR2 ANQGSEA. This chain's CDR3 is CSVTDRVREQYF. CDR3 nucleotides: TGCAGCGTCACGGACAGGGTGAGGGAGCAGTACTTC.

This clone turned up a few times. The rearrangement links TRBV28 to TRBJ1-6, with 11 bases that match TRBD1. The V gene's germline CDR1 is MDHEN and CDR2 SYDVKM. V lost 4 bases and J lost 8; bases outside the gene matches: 1. The CDR3 runs 14 residues. CDR3 in amino acids: CASSSGQGDSPLHF. The CDR3 DNA reads TGTGCCAGCAGTTCGGGACAGGGGGATTCACCCCTCCACTTT.

The rearrangement links TRBV19 to TRBJ2-7; TRBD2 agrees at 9 bases. Per the germline V gene, CDR1 is LNHDA and CDR2 is SQIVND (reference sequence). Trimming cost V 4 bases and J 7 bases; bases outside gene matches: 5. CDR3 length: 13 residues. The CDR3 sequence is CASSSGRAGEQYF. For the CDR3, the DNA is TGTGCCAGTAGTAGCGGGAGGGCCGGGGAGCAGTACTTC.

In this sample, this clone turned up a few times. The chain carries TRBV6-4 and TRBJ2-3, with 8 bases matching TRBD1. Unmatched junction bases numbered 7, after V lost 6 bases and J lost 2 bases. The CDR3 sequence is 15 residues long. From germline, CDR1 is MRHNA and CDR2 SNTAGT. This chain's CDR3 is CASRSGTGPTDTQYF. The CDR3 bases are TGTGCCAGCAGATCCGGGACAGGTCCCACAGATACGCAGTATTTT.

V gene TRBV27 combines with J gene TRBJ1-2; 9 bases agree with TRBD1. J gave up 4 bases and V 5 bases, and 8 bases lay outside the gene matches. Germline V gene sequence: CDR1 MNHEY, CDR2 SMNVEV (reference sequence). The CDR3 is 15 amino acids. CDR3 sequence (DNA): TGTGCCAGCAGTCCATTGGACAGGGGCCTCTATGGCTACACCTTC. Translating gives CASSPLDRGLYGYTF.

The J gene is TRBJ1-6, the V gene TRBV7-2, with TRBD1 matching over 7 bases. CDR3 length: 16 amino acids. The germline V gene encodes CDR1 SGHTA and CDR2 FQGNSA. Trimming took 6 bases from V and 0 from J; bases not matched to a gene: 5. CDR3 sequence (DNA): TGTGCCAGCAGTTACAGGGGAGGCTCCTATAATTCACCCCTCCACTTT. It specifies CASSYRGGSYNSPLHF.

The chain uses TRBV25-1 and TRBJ2-5; a weak D match, TRBD1 (6 bases). Germline CDR1 is MGHDK and CDR2 is SYGVNS. Trimming removed 3 bases from V and 5 bases from J, with 16 bases in between. The CDR3 consists of 15 residues. CDR3 sequence: CASSDRTAEGETQYF. Written as DNA, the CDR3 is TGTGCCAGCAGTGATAGGACAGCCGAGGGGGAGACCCAGTACTTC. The whole variable domain, filled in from reference TRBV25-1 and TRBJ2-5, reads EADIYQTPRYLVIGTGKKITLECSQTMGHDKMYWYQQDPGMELHLIHYSYGVNSTEKGDLSSESTVSRIRTEHFPLTLESARPSHTSQYLCASSDRTAEGETQYFGPGTRLLVL.

The rearrangement uses TRBV18 and TRBJ1-6; tentative D call: TRBD1 (6 bases). The germline V gene has CDR1 KGHSH and CDR2 LQKENI. This CDR3 has 16 residues. The ends were cut back, 3 bases at V and 7 bases at J, with 16 bases in the middle. The CDR3 sequence: CASSPQGLRGNSPLHF. The CDR3 DNA is TGTGCCAGCTCACCCCAGGGGTTGAGGGGAAATTCACCCCTCCACTTT.

J is TRBJ2-7 and V is TRBV14; 9 bases map to TRBD1. V lost 1 base and J lost 4; bases outside the gene matches: 11. CDR1 is SGHDN, CDR2 FVKESK, per germline. The CDR3 length is 17 residues. The CDR3 loop is CASSQGLFWGQGYEQYF. CDR3 DNA sequence: TGTGCCAGCAGCCAAGGGTTGTTTTGGGGACAGGGTTACGAGCAGTACTTC.

This clone was seen only once. The genes are TRBV5-4 and TRBJ2-5; TRBD1 agrees at 8 bases. This CDR3 is built from 13 residues. CDR1 and CDR2 (germline): SGHNT, YYREEE (reference sequence). The CDR3 sequence: CETGGIDQETQYF. CDR3 in DNA: TGTGAAACAGGGGGGATCGACCAAGAGACCCAGTACTTC.

V gene TRBV21-1 combines with J gene TRBJ2-7; TRBD2, the table's D call, was not compared with the DNA. TRBV21-1 is tagged as a pseudogene. This CDR3 comprises 14 residues. This CDR3 reads CASRFWRSPQKQYF. CDR3 coding DNA: TGTGCCAGCAGGTTTTGGCGGTCCCCGCAAAAGCAGTACTTC.

This clone came up a few times. This chain connects TRBV12-5 to TRBJ1-2; 7 bases are shared with TRBD1. Trimming took 6 bases from V and 5 from J; bases not matched to a gene: 15. Germline V gene lookup returns CDR1 LGHNT and CDR2 FRNRAP. The CDR3 is made up of 16 amino acids. The CDR3 coding sequence is TGTGCTAGTGGCCGGGTCGGGGACAGATACGAATATGGCTACACCTTC. Translation gives CASGRVGDRYEYGYTF.

The rearrangement uses TRBV6-5 and TRBJ2-7; TRBD2 might be the D (6 bases). The CDR3 runs to 15 residues. V was cut by 5 bases and J by 0 bases, with 14 bases left in between. Germline CDR1 MNHEY, CDR2 SVGAGI. The CDR3 DNA reads TGTGCCAGCAGTCGCGGGGTTAGCGGCTCCTACGAGCAGTACTTC. Translated: CASSRGVSGSYEQYF.

The chain is built from TRBV2 and TRBJ2-2, with D possibly being TRBD2 (6 bases). CDR3 length: 15 amino acids. Per the germline V gene, CDR1 is SNHLY and CDR2 is FYNNEI. Trimming took off 5 bases at V and 4 bases at J, with 14 bases between the two ends. CDR3 bases: TGTGCCAGCAGTCAGGGAGGTTCCGCCACCGGGGAGCTGTTTTTT. This sequence encodes CASSQGGSATGELFF.

The chain has TRBV5-1 and TRBJ1-1; D might be TRBD1 (6 bases). This CDR3 spans 16 amino acids. CDR1 is SGHRS and CDR2 is YFSETQ in the germline V gene. V was trimmed by 1 base and J by 1 base, leaving 14 bases between them. CDR3 DNA sequence: TGCGCCAGCAGCTTGATGACCACAGGGACGAACACTGAAGCTTTCTTT. Its protein is CASSLMTTGTNTEAFF.

This chain joins TRBV11-3 and TRBJ2-1; the D gene is possibly TRBD2 (5 bases). From germline, CDR1 is SGHNT and CDR2 YENEEA. The V gene lost 2 bases and the J gene lost 0 bases, with 8 bases spanning the gap. The CDR3 length is 15 residues. CDR3 loop: CASSLKADSYNEQFF. The CDR3 bases are TGTGCCAGCAGCTTAAAAGCGGACTCCTACAATGAGCAGTTCTTC.